Each of the 9 T cell receptor beta chains below was sequenced from the same sample in a study of shared clonotypes between healthy human individuals (dated by TCRdb to 2020 to 2021). Libraries were built with the immunoSEQ multiplex PCR assay. What TCRdb holds here is the immuneACCESS table cut down to in-frame rearrangements. Part of the clones is not present; checked against another copy, under half of the missing clones reflect an unresolved V gene, and the others are unexplained. This sample holds about 1 million clones; approximately 76% were observed only once. The ten largest clones take up 1.4% of the sample. The sequenced sample consisted of memory CD4+ T cells sorted from blood. The intended sense of this specimen's cell subset or site label: CD45RA-negative fraction. These receptors all stem from a man younger than 35 in good health.

This clone came up a few times. V is TRBV7-9 and J is TRBJ2-3; possible D gene TRBD1, 5 bases. The CDR3 is 12 residues long. Per germline, CDR1 SEHNR and CDR2 FQNEAQ (reference sequence). The V gene lost 8 bases and the J gene lost 7 bases, with 13 bases spanning the gap. CDR3 in amino acids: CASSLGQHTQYF. In DNA, the CDR3 is TGTGCCAGCTCCCTGGGGCAGCATACGCAGTATTTT.

The chain is built from TRBV5-8 and TRBJ1-5; the match to TRBD1 covers 9 bases. The CDR3 totals 14 residues. Germline V gene data show CDR1 as SGHTS and CDR2 as YDEGEE. With V trimmed by 4 bases and J by 4 bases, 3 bases remained unmatched. CDR3 coding DNA: TGTGCCAGCAGCCGAGGACAGGGGAATCAGCCCCAGCATTTT. Protein product: CASSRGQGNQPQHF.

The chain has TRBV2 and TRBJ2-5, with D maybe TRBD2 (7 bases). Between the trimmed V and J ends, which lost 4 bases and 5 bases, there was a span of 14 bases. The CDR3 consists of 14 residues. Germline V lookup: CDR1 SNHLY, CDR2 FYNNEI. CDR3 bases: TGTGCCAGCAGTGGATCGAGGGGGGGCGAGACCCAGTACTTC. Protein: CASSGSRGGETQYF.

The V call is TRBV10-3, the J call TRBJ2-3, with 10 bases lining up with TRBD2. V lost 0 bases, J lost 4 bases, and 4 bases stayed unmatched. CDR3 length equals 16 residues. From germline, CDR1 is ENHRY and CDR2 SYGVKD. The CDR3 DNA sequence: TGTGCCATCAGTGAGTCAAGCGGGGGGGCATCAGATACGCAGTATTTT. Translated, it gives CAISESSGGASDTQYF.

This rearrangement joins TRBV7-8 to TRBJ2-7; D possibly corresponds to TRBD1 (6 bases). This CDR3 comprises 14 residues. V lost 1 base to trimming and J lost 6 bases, with 13 bases between them. Germline CDR1 and CDR2: SGHVS and FQNEAQ. CDR3 bases: TGTGCCAGCAGCTTAGAACAGGGTATAGGCGAGCAGTACTTC. This encodes CASSLEQGIGEQYF.

The V call is TRBV5-4, the J call TRBJ1-6, with D possibly TRBD1 on 6 matching bases. This CDR3 has 14 residues. The germline V gene has CDR1 SGHNT and CDR2 YYREEE (reference sequence). Trimming pared 4 bases from V and 3 bases from J, leaving 8 bases between. CDR3 nucleotides: TGTGCCAGCAGCATGGACAGCTATAATTCACCCCTCCACTTT. Translating gives CASSMDSYNSPLHF.

About this clone: The sample carries other DNA sequences with the same CDR3. This CDR3 is CASSLDLSTDTQYF. The CDR3 nucleotides are TGCGCCAGCAGCTTGGACTTAAGCACAGATACGCAGTATTTT. The chain couples TRBV5-1 to TRBJ2-3, with D unresolved. The CDR3 is 14 residues long. Germline CDR1 and CDR2: SGHRS and YFSETQ. Trimming cost V 0 bases and J 0 bases, with 5 bases left between them.

Only a few counts were recorded for this clone. The V call is TRBV11-2, the J call TRBJ1-4; 10 positions match TRBD1. There are 15 residues in the CDR3. The V gene's germline CDR1 is SGHAT and CDR2 FQNNGV. With 6 bases clipped from V and 3 bases from J, the junction kept 4 bases outside the gene matches. The CDR3 DNA is TGTGCCAGCAGGAGGGACAGGGGTCCTAATGAAAAACTGTTTTTT. Amino acids: CASRRDRGPNEKLFF. Full variable domain (rest looked up from reference TRBV11-2 and TRBJ1-4): EAGVAQSPRYKIIEKRQSVAFWCNPISGHATLYWYQQILGQGPKLLIQFQNNGVVDDSQLPKDRFSAERLKGVDSTLKIQPAKLEDSAVYLCASRRDRGPNEKLFFGSGTQLSVL.

This sequence joins TRBV30 and TRBJ1-2; 9 nucleotides match TRBD1. Germline CDR1 GTSNPN, CDR2 SVGIG (reference sequence). Trimming removed 0 bases from V and 6 bases from J; junction bases left unmatched: 8. This CDR3 is built from 15 residues. As DNA, the CDR3 is TGTGCCTGGAGTGTTTGGGACAGGGTCGTTCATGGCTACACCTTC. Protein sequence: CAWSVWDRVVHGYTF.